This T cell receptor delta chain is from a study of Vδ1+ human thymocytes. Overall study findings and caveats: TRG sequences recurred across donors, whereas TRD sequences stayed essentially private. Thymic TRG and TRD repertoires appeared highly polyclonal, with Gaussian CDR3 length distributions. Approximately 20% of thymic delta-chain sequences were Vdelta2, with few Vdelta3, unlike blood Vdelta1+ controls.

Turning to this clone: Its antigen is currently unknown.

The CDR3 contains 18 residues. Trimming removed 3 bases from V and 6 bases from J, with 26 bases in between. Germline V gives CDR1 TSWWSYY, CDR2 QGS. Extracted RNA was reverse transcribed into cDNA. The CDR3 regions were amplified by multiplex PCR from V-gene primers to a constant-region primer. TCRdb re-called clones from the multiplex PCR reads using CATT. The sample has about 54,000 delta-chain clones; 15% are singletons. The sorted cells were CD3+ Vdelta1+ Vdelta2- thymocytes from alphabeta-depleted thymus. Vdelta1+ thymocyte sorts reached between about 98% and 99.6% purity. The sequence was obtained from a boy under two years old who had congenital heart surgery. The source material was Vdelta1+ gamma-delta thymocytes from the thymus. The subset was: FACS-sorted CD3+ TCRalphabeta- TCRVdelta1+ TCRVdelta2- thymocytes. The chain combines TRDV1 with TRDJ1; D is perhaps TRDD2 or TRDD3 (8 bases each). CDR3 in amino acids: CALGESGFLLGVPYKLIF. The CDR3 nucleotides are TGTGCTCTTGGGGAGTCGGGCTTCCTACTGGGGGTCCCCTATAAACTCATCTTT.